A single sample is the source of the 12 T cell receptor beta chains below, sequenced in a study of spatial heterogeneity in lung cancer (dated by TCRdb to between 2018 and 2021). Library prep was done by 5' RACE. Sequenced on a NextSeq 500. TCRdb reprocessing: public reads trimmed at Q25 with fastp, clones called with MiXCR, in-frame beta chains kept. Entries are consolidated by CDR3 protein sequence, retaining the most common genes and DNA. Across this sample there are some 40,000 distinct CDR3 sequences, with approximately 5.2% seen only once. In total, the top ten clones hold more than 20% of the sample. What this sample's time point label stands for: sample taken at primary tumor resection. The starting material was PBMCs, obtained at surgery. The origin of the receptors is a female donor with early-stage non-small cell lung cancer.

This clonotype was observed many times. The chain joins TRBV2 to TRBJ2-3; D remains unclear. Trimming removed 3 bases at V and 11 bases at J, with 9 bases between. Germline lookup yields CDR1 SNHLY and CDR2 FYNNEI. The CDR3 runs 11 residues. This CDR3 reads CASSDLWVQYF. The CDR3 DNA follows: TGTGCCAGCAGTGATCTGTGGGTGCAGTATTTT.

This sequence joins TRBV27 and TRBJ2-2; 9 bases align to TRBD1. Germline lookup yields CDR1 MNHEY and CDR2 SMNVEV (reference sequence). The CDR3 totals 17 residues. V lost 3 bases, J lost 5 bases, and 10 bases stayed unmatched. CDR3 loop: CASSFFWGQGVTGELFF. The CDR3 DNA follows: TGTGCCAGCAGTTTCTTCTGGGGACAGGGTGTTACCGGGGAGCTGTTTTTT.

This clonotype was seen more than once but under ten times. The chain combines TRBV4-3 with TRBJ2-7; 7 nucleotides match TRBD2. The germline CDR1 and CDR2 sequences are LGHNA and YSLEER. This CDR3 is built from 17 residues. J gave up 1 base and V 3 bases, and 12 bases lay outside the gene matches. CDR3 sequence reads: CASSHSLGGLGSYEQYF. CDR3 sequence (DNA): TGCGCCAGCAGCCATAGCTTGGGAGGGCTAGGATCCTACGAGCAGTACTTC.

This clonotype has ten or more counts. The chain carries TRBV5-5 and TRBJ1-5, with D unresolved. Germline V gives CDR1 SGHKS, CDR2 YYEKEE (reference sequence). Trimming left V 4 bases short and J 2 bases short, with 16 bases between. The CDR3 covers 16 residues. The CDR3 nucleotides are TGTGCCAGCAGCCACGGGAGCACGGTCGGCAATCAGCCCCAGCATTTT. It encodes CASSHGSTVGNQPQHF.

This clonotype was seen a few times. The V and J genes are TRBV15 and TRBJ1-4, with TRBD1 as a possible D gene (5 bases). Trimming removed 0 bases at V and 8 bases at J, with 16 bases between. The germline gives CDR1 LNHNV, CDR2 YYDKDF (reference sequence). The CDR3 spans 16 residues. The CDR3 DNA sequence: TGTGCCACCAGCAGAGATTCTGTTTCTCGGGGGGAAAAACTGTTTTTT. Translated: CATSRDSVSRGEKLFF.

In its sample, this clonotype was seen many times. The CDR3 bases are TGTGCCAGCAGTTTAGGGGAAAAACTGTTTTTT. Translation: CASSLGEKLFF. The gene calls are TRBV27 and TRBJ1-4, with D hard to call. The germline gives CDR1 MNHEY, CDR2 SMNVEV (reference sequence). The CDR3 totals 11 residues. Trimming left V 2 bases short and J 8 bases short, with 3 bases between.

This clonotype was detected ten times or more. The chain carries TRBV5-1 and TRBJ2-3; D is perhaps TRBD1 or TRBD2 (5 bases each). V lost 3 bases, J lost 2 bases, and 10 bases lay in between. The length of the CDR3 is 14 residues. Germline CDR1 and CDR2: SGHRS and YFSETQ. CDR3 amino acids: CASSSDGATDTQYF. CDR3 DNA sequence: TGCGCCAGCAGCTCGGACGGGGCCACAGATACGCAGTATTTT.

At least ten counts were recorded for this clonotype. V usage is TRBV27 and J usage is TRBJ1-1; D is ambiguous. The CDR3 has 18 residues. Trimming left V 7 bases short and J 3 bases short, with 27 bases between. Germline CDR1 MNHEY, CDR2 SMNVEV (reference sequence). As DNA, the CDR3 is TGTGCCAGCAACCCCTCCTTTAGGGTAATTAGACATTACACTGAAGCTTTCTTT. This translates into CASNPSFRVIRHYTEAFF.

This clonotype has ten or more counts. The CDR3, as DNA: TGTGCCAGCAGCTTAAGCCAGAGCAATCAGCCCCAGCATTTT. This translates into CASSLSQSNQPQHF. The gene calls are TRBV7-3 and TRBJ1-5, with no clear D. CDR1 is SGHTA and CDR2 is FQGTGA in the germline V gene. The V end lost 1 base, the J end lost 1 base, and 5 bases lay between the germline ends. The CDR3 extends over 14 amino acids. Filled out from reference TRBV7-3 and TRBJ1-5, the complete variable domain reads GAGVSQTPSNKVTEKGKYVELRCDPISGHTALYWYRQSLGQGPEFLIYFQGTGAADDSGLPNDRFFAVRPEGSVSTLKIQRTERGDSAVYLCASSLSQSNQPQHFGDGTRLSIL.

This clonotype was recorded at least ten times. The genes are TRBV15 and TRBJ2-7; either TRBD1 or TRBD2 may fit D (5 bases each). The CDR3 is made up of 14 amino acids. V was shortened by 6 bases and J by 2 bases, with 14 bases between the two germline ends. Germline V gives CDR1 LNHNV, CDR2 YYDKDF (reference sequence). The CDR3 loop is CATSIGTSAYEQYF. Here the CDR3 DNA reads TGTGCCACCAGTATCGGGACGTCTGCCTACGAGCAGTACTTC.

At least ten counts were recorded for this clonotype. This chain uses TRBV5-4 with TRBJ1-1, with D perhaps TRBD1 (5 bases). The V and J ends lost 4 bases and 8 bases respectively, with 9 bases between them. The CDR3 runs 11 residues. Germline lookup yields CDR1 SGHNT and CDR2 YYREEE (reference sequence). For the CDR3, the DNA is TGTGCCAGCAGCGGATCAGGGGAAGCTTTCTTT. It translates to CASSGSGEAFF.

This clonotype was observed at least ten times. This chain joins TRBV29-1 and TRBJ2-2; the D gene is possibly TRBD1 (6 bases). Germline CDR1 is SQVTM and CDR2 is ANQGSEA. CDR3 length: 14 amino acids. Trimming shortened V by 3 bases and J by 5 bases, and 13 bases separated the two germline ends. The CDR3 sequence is CSVDPGVRTGELFF. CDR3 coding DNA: TGCAGCGTTGACCCAGGGGTGCGGACCGGGGAGCTGTTTTTT.